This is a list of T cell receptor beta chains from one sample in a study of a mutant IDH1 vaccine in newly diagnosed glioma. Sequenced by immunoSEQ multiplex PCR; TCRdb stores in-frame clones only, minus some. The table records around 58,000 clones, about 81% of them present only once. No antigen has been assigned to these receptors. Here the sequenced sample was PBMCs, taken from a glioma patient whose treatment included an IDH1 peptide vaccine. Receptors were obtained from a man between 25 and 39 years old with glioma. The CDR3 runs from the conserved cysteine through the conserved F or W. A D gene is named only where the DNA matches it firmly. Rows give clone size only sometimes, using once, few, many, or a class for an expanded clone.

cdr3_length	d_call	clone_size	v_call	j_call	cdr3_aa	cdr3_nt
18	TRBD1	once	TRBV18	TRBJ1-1	CASSPIQGQGPKDTEAFF	TGTGCCAGCTCACCAATTCAGGGACAGGGGCCAAAGGACACTGAAGCTTTCTTT
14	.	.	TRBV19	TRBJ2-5	CASSPGGSQETQYF	TGTGCCAGTAGTCCTGGGGGGTCCCAAGAGACCCAGTACTTC
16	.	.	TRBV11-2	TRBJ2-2	CASSLEEVGGTGELFF	TGTGCCAGCAGCTTAGAAGAGGTGGGGGGCACCGGGGAGCTGTTTTTT
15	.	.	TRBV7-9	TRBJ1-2	CASSLAGVADYGYTF	TGTGCCAGCAGCTTAGCTGGGGTGGCTGACTATGGCTACACCTTC
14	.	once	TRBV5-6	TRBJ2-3	CASSLTGTPSTQYF	TGTGCCAGCAGCTTGACAGGGACTCCTAGTACGCAGTATTTT
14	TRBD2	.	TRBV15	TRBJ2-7	CATSRPAGGYEQYF	TGTGCCACCAGCAGACCAGCGGGGGGCTACGAGCAGTACTTC
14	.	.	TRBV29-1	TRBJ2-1	CSAPGQIIYNEQFF	TGCAGCGCCCCAGGACAAATAATCTACAATGAGCAGTTCTTC
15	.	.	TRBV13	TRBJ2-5	CASSFRGAPPETQYF	TGTGCCAGCAGCTTCCGGGGGGCCCCTCCGGAGACCCAGTACTTC
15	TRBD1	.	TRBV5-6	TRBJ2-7	CASSRSGTGAYEQYF	TGTGCCAGCAGCCGGAGTGGGACAGGTGCCTACGAGCAGTACTTC
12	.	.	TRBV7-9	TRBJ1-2	CASGSINYGYTF	TGTGCCAGCGGCAGTATAAACTATGGCTACACCTTC
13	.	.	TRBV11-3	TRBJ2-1	CASSLGWDNEQFF	TGTGCCAGCAGCTTAGGTTGGGATAATGAGCAGTTCTTC
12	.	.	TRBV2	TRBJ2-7	CASSGDSYEQYF	TGTGCCAGCAGTGGCGACAGTTACGAGCAGTACTTC
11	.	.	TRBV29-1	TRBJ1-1	CSVARGSEAFF	TGCAGCGTTGCCAGGGGTTCTGAAGCTTTCTTT
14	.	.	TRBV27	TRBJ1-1	CASSLSPTNTEAFF	TGTGCCAGCAGTTTATCGCCTACGAACACTGAAGCTTTCTTT
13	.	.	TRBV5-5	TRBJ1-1	CASSLGGGTEAFF	TGTGCCAGCAGCTTAGGAGGGGGCACTGAAGCTTTCTTT
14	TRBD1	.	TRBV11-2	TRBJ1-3	CASSQGQGGNTIYF	TGTGCCAGCAGCCAAGGACAGGGAGGAAACACCATATATTTT
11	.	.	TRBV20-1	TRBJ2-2	CSARGAGELFF	TGCAGTGCTAGGGGCGCGGGGGAGCTGTTTTTT
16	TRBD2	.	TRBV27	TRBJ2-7	CASTPSVGRGVVEQYF	TGTGCCAGCACCCCGTCAGTCGGGAGGGGGGTTGTCGAGCAGTACTTC
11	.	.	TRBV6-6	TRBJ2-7	CASSDPYEQYF	TGTGCCAGCAGCGATCCCTACGAGCAGTACTTC
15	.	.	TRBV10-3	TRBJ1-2	CAISDTGKFYYGYTF	TGTGCCATCAGTGATACAGGGAAATTTTACTATGGCTACACCTTC
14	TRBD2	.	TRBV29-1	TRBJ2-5	CSLRTSGGRETQYF	TGCAGCTTACGGACTAGCGGGGGGAGGGAGACCCAGTACTTC
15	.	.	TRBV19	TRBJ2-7	CASSISAVGSYEQYF	TGTGCCAGTAGTATATCGGCCGTCGGGTCCTACGAGCAGTACTTC
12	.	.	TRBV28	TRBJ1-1	CATELPNTEAFF	TGTGCCACCGAGCTACCGAACACTGAAGCTTTCTTT
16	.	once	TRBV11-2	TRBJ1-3	CASSQYFRLSGNTIYF	TGTGCCAGCAGCCAGTATTTCCGCCTCTCTGGAAACACCATATATTTT